This paragraph reports one T cell receptor beta chain. This clone is assessed as medium-sized (0.01 to 0.1%). Its binding antigen is unknown. Qualities for individual bases were not recorded, and no much larger clone is one base off. Whole blood was collected in K2EDTA tubes by collaborating institutions according to the institutions' own protocols. For TCRbeta analysis, collaborators shipped samples as frozen whole blood, isolated PBMCs, or DNA extracted from either of those sample types. The entry originates in a study of blood T cell repertoires in COVID-19 (dated by TCRdb to 2020 to 2022). Describing the broader study: Collaborator samples came from the United States, Italy and Spain and covered acute and convalescent phases of COVID-19. HLA class I and class II types, where available, came from metadata supplied by the sample provider rather than from assay-based typing. The samples were drawn from the first 160 participants of the ongoing ImmuneRACE study and from 1,254 subjects provided by 6 global collaborators. Nearly every sample came with metadata listing a de-identified subject ID, COVID-19 status, age in years and sex. Deeply sampled blood TCRbeta repertoires from subjects exposed to, actively infected with, or recovered from COVID-19 were included in the dataset. The prospective study material was composed of cDNA or gDNA derived from T cells, B-cell-depleted T cells, or PBMCs. A freely available public database, intended as a resource for researchers studying the immune response to SARS-CoV-2, is where the repertoires were released. Study-level results and caveats: Clinical and demographic metadata were provided uncurated, with the amount varying by source and participant.

From the cysteine through the phenylalanine, the CDR3 covers 13 amino acids. The DNA shown is the 39-base CDR3, in frame from base 1. CDR1 and CDR2, per the germline V gene, are MNHNS and SASEGT. Relative to germline, V is 3 bases shorter and J is 9 bases shorter, with 9 bases between their ends. TCRbeta CDR3 regions were amplified from genomic DNA by means of the immunoSEQ Assay, a bias-controlled multiplex PCR. On the study's bioinformatics: The number of nucleated cells in each sample was estimated by amplification of reference gene primers within the assay. Sequence reads were collapsed and filtered to measure the absolute abundance of every unique TCRbeta CDR3 rearrangement. Productive Simpson clonality was computed per sample as the square root of Simpson's diversity index over productive rearrangements. Held by TCRdb, this immuneACCESS table contains in-frame sequences only and omits some clones. Under half of the omission traces to an unresolved V gene where checked; the cause of the rest is unknown. That table gives V, J and clone size, and the DNA gave D and trimming. This sample lists over 25,000 clones; approximately 84% were detected once. The top ten hold 9% to 10% of the sample.

The sample comprised peripheral blood. The rearrangement joined TRBV6-1 to TRBJ1-6; the D region possibly corresponds to TRBD1 (5 bases align). The TCR comes from a man aged 80 or over with active COVID-19. The sequenced DNA: TGTGCCAGCAGTGACAGGGAAGGTTCACCCCTCCACTTT. It is translated as CASSDREGSPLHF.